The clone carrying this T cell receptor (beta chain) was recorded once. What it binds is unknown. These donors counted as nominally healthy when sampled, but unrecorded immune exposures were likely. The PCR used 60 Vbeta and 13 Jbeta primers. The table came from immunoSEQ multiplex PCR; TCRdb's copy has only in-frame clones and leaves some out. The sample lists under 150,000 clones; 78% were seen once. These data belong to a study of cytomegalovirus exposure and HLA in healthy donors. Germline CDR1 and CDR2: PRHDT and FYEKMQ (reference sequence). This CDR3 comprises 12 residues. V was cut by 6 bases and J by 6 bases, with 11 bases left in between. Study observations and caveats: After further analysis at a later stage, 16,951 TCR beta sequences were associated with HLA alleles at 0.05 false discovery rate. Compared with the approximately 680-donor mean, an Asian-associated ancestry cluster reportedly had fewer N-insertions, according to a later analysis.

The chain uses TRBV13 and TRBJ1-1, with TRBD1 as a possible D gene (6 bases). Source material: PBMCs. The sequence derives from a woman between 40 and 50 years old in good health and CMV-seropositive. The CDR3 is CASRIGGAEAFF. CDR3 DNA: TGTGCCAGCAGAATAGGGGGGGCTGAAGCTTTCTTT.